The subject of this entry is one T cell receptor (beta chain). Generated by immunoSEQ multiplex PCR, the TCRdb table keeps only in-frame clones and is missing some. This table holds 300,000 to 400,000 clones, approximately 92% found once. The CDR3 runs to 14 residues. V was shortened by 6 bases and J by 0 bases, with 9 bases between the two germline ends. The germline gives CDR1 SNHLY, CDR2 FYNNEI. The data originate from a study of blood T cell repertoires in COVID-19. Source material: PBMCs or T cells enriched from blood (not recorded which). This sequence was found in a man aged 18 to 29 who had recovered from COVID-19. The chain is built from TRBV2 and TRBJ1-5; D uncertain. The CDR3 spells CASSRENSNQPQHF. In nucleotides, the CDR3 is TGTGCCAGCAGCCGGGAAAATAGCAATCAGCCCCAGCATTTT.